This TCR beta chain was documented in a study of beta chain features in type 1 diabetes. Findings and caveats of the study: Moderately but significantly shorter TCRB CDR3s were found in Type 1 diabetes patients in all four CD4+ subsets.

Germline CDR1 reads SGHNT; CDR2 reads YYREEE (reference sequence). The CDR3 runs 13 residues. Trimming took off 0 bases at V and 8 bases at J, with 11 bases between the two ends. To note about this clone: What it binds is not known.

As every portion of the isolated RNA was reverse transcribed, the sequencing read expressed TCRB transcripts. The data were produced by immunoSEQ multiplex PCR, yet TCRdb's version contains in-frame clones alone and is incomplete. The repertoire holds 150,000 to 200,000 clones, with approximately 7.8% as singletons. Sequenced material: central memory CD4+ T cells from blood. This TCR was sampled from a woman aged 35 to 49 with type 1 diabetes. The chain links TRBV5-4 to TRBJ1-2; the D is unclear. The CDR3 sequence: CASSLGGGVGYTF. CDR3 in DNA: TGTGCCAGCAGCTTGGGGGGAGGAGTCGGCTACACCTTC.